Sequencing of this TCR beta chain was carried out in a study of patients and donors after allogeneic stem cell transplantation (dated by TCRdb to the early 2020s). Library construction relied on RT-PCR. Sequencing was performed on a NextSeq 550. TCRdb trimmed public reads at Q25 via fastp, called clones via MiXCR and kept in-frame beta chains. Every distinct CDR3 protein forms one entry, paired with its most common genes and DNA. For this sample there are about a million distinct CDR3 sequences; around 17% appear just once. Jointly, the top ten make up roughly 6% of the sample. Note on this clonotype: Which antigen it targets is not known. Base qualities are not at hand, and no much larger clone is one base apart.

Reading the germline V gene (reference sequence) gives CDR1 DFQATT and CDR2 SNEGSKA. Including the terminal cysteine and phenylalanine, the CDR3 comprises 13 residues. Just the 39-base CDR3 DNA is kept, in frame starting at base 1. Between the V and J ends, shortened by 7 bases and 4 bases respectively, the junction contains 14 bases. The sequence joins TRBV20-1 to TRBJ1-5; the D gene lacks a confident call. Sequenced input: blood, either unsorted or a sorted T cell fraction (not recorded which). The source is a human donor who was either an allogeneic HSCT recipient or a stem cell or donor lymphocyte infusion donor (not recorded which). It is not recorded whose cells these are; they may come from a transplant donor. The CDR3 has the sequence CSVSQVGNQPQHF. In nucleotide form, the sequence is TGCAGTGTTAGTCAGGTCGGGAATCAGCCCCAGCATTTT.